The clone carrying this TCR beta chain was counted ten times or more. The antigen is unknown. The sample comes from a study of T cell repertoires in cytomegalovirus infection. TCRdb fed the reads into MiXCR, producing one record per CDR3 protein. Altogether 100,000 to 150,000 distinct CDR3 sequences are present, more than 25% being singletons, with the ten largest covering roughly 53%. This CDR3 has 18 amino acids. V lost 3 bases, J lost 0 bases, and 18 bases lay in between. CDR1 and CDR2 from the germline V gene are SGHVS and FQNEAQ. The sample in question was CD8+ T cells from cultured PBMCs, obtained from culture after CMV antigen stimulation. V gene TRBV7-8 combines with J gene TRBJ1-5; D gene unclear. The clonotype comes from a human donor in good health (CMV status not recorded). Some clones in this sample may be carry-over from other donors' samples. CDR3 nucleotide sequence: TGTGCCAGCAGCTTTGAACGGACCGAAACTAATAGCAATCAGCCCCAGCATTTT. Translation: CASSFERTETNSNQPQHF.